This TCR beta chain was identified during a study of spatial heterogeneity in lung cancer. This clonotype is medium-sized within its sample. Its antigen is currently unknown. V shed 5 bases, J shed 3 bases, and the junction held 5 bases outside the gene matches. Per the germline V gene, CDR1 is SGHTA and CDR2 is FQGNSA. CDR3 length equals 15 residues. Time point given: sample taken at primary tumor resection. General observations from the study: Counts of expanded intratumoral alpha and beta TCRs tracked tumor mutation counts.

TCRdb analysed the 5' RACE reads with MiXCR anew, one entry per CDR3 protein. The sample holds around 2,700 distinct CDR3 sequences, 5.8% seen once. The receptor was derived from a male donor with early-stage non-small cell lung cancer. The gene calls are TRBV7-2 and TRBJ2-3; 10 nucleotides agree with TRBD1. The material was lung tumor tissue, obtained at surgery. The CDR3 protein is CASSGRTGGTDTQYF. In DNA form, the CDR3 reads TGTGCCAGCAGCGGGAGGACAGGGGGAACAGATACGCAGTATTTT. Full variable domain (outside the CDR3, taken from reference TRBV7-2 and TRBJ2-3): GAGVSQSPSNKVTEKGKDVELRCDPISGHTALYWYRQSLGQGLEFLIYFQGNSAPDKSGLPSDRFSAERTGGSVSTLTIQRTQQEDSAVYLCASSGRTGGTDTQYFGPGTRLTVL.